This note documents a single TCR beta chain sequence. Its antigen is not identified. The data are from a study of T cell repertoires in cytomegalovirus infection. Findings and caveats of the study: Carriers of CMV plus the relevant HLA were identified by cumulative public TCR beta family frequency. Dominant in the ex vivo response were TCR beta clonotypes restricted by HLA-C and specific for CMV.

V gave up 4 bases and J gave up 6 bases; unmatched junction bases: 9. CDR3 length: 16 amino acids. Germline values: CDR1 SGHNT, CDR2 YYREEE (reference sequence). In TCRdb, the reads were re-called with MiXCR into one record per CDR3 protein. The table includes 150,000 to 200,000 distinct CDR3 sequences, approximately 19% detected once. The origin of this receptor is a human donor in good health (CMV status not recorded). Some clones in this sample may be carry-over from other donors' samples. Sequenced material: PBMCs. The chain links TRBV5-4 to TRBJ2-2, with 10 bases identical to TRBD1. CDR3 amino acids: CASSPPGQGTSGELFF. The CDR3 DNA follows: TGTGCCAGCAGCCCTCCGGGACAGGGGACGTCCGGGGAGCTGTTTTTT. The full variable domain, with the rest looked up from reference TRBV5-4 and TRBJ2-2, is ETGVTQSPTHLIKTRGQQVTLRCSSQSGHNTVSWYQQALGQGPQFIFQYYREEENGRGNFPPRFSGLQFPNYSSELNVNALELDDSALYLCASSPPGQGTSGELFFGEGSRLTVL.